This T cell receptor beta chain was profiled in a study of Graves' ophthalmopathy and Graves' hyperthyroidism listed by TCRdb under 2018. For the wider study: Peripheral blood samples were taken at the time of initial diagnosis, before any treatment was given. The study used TCR beta repertoire signatures to distinguish Graves' ophthalmopathy from Graves' hyperthyroidism and to predict progression to ophthalmopathy. In about 6 hyperthyroidism patients, the T-cell repertoire of thyroid tissue was compared with the T-cell repertoire of blood. In total, 135 blood samples were TCR-sequenced: 40 to 45 ophthalmopathy, 75 hyperthyroidism and roughly 17 hyperthyroidism-to-ophthalmopathy patients. Following sample collection, hyperthyroidism patients were given methimazole at a starting dose of 30 mg daily, and ophthalmopathy patients were given high-dose intravenous methylprednisolone. An independent validation cohort comprised some 19 hyperthyroidism patients and some 16 patients who later progressed from hyperthyroidism to ophthalmopathy. To explore V-J signatures that distinguish ophthalmopathy from hyperthyroidism, a discovery set of about a hundred patients was enrolled, made up of 43 with ophthalmopathy and some 60 with stable hyperthyroidism. The paper as a whole reports these results and caveats: Sample size was not predetermined statistically, and investigators were not blinded to group allocation. In cross-validation, the 13-signature model distinguished ophthalmopathy from stable hyperthyroidism with about 88% sensitivity and 81% to 83% specificity, and in the test set the corresponding values were about 80% and 75%. In validation, the model predicted ophthalmopathy progression with about 64% sensitivity and 72.22% specificity; some 13 predicted patients were CT-confirmed with GO in a median of roughly 6.8 months. Most expanded thyroid clonotypes with frequency above 0.001 were also detected in blood, suggesting blood repertoires may reflect the thyroid immune response.

Inclusive of the bounding cysteine and phenylalanine, the CDR3 is 12 residues long. Only CDR3 DNA remains: 36 bases, in frame from the first base. CDR1 and CDR2 are drawn from the germline V gene: SGHAT, FQNNGV. Patients with ophthalmopathy had moderately to severely active disease, with a Clinical Activity Score of 3 or more, a NOSPECS grade of 4 or more, and a disease duration of less than 3 months. Anyone with other autoimmune diseases, uncontrolled infections, pregnancy or lactation was excluded from the study. Diagnosis was based on clinical symptoms, serum thyroxine, TRAb, thyroid ultrasound and orbital computed tomography. Using Ficoll-Paque density gradient centrifugation, PBMCs were isolated from roughly 9.2 ml of fresh peripheral blood. Total RNA was extracted using Trizol reagent, and RNA quality was checked on an Agilent 2100 Bioanalyzer. Comments on this clonotype: No antigen is known for it. The junction shows a germline mismatch at one end, possibly a read error.

TCR beta CDR3 regions were amplified from RNA transcripts for repertoire sequencing. The first round was an RT-PCR using HTBI primers with the Qiagen OneStep RT-PCR kit, and this first round was followed by a second-round multiplex PCR, then size selection and purification. Libraries were sequenced on an Illumina HiSeq2000 using paired-end 100 bp reads. Regarding the original processing steps: SOAPnuke was used to process the reads, throwing out any read that had adapters, had uncalled bases, had a mean Phred below 15, or lacked an exact constant-primer or identifier match. High-quality paired reads were merged with COPE v1.2.5. Each unique nucleotide sequence was treated as a clonotype, and MiTCR v1.1 was used to align the clonotypes to the IMGT TRB V, D and J references. The analysis was limited to V-J combinations with a frequency above 0.0001, which together covered roughly 99% of repertoires. For each V-J combination, a TCR clonal expansion and chaos score was defined as the ratio of F50 clonal expansion to chaos observed in the TCRdist matrix. Features were reduced by Welch's t-statistics and random forest to approximately 13 V-J combinations, which fed a naive Bayes classifier. Thyroid-blood repertoire similarity was quantified with the Morisita-Horn index. Using fastp trimming at Q25 and MiXCR clonotype assembly, TCRdb reanalyzed the public sequencing data and kept in-frame beta chains. Each CDR3 protein appears once, grouped with its most common genes and DNA. The V and J calls follow TCRdb's processing rather than the paper's. This sample holds 40,000 to 50,000 distinct CDR3 sequences; around 52% were observed only once. 18% of the sample comes from the top ten.

This clonotype originated in an adult man with Graves' ophthalmopathy. The chain is made from TRBV11-2 and TRBJ2-3; the best D guess is TRBD2, with 5 bases matching. The sequencing sample was made of peripheral blood. In nucleotides, the sequence is TGTGCCAGCGGCTTAGCGCAGGATACGCAGTATTTT. Its protein is CASGLAQDTQYF.